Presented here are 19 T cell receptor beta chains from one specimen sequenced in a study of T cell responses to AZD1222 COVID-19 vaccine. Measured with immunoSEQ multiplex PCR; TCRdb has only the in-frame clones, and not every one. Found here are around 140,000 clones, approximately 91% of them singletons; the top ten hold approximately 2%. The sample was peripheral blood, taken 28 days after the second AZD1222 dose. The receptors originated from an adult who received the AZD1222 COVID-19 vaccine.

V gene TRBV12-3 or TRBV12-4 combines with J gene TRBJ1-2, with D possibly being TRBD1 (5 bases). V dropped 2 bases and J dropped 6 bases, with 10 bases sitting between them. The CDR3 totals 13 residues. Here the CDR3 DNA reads TGTGCCAGCAGTTTATGGGGGAAGGATGGCTACACCTTC. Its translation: CASSLWGKDGYTF.

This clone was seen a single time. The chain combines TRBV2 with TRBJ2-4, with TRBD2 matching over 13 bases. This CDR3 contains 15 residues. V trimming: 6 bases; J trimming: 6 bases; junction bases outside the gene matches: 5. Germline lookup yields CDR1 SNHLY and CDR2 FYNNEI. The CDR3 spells CASRLGLAGRNIQYF. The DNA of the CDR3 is TGTGCCAGCAGACTGGGACTAGCGGGAAGAAACATTCAGTACTTC.

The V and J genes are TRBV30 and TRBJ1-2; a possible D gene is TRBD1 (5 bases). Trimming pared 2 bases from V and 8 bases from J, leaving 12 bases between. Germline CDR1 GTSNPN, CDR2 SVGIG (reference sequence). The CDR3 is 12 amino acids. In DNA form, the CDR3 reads TGTGCCTGGAGTCGGGGGTCTCGGGGCTACACCTTC. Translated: CAWSRGSRGYTF.

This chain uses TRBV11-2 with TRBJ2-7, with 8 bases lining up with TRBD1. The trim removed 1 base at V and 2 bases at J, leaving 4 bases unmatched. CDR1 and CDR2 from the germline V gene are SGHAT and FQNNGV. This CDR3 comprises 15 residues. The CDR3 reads CASSLVGQGAYEQYF. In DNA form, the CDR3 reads TGTGCCAGCAGCTTAGTTGGACAGGGAGCCTACGAGCAGTACTTC.

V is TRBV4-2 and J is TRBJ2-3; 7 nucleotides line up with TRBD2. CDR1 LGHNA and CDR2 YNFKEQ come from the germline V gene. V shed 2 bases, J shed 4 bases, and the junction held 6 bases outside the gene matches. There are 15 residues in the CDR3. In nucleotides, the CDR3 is TGTGCCAGCAGCCAAAGGACTAGTAGCGCAGATACGCAGTATTTT. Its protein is CASSQRTSSADTQYF.

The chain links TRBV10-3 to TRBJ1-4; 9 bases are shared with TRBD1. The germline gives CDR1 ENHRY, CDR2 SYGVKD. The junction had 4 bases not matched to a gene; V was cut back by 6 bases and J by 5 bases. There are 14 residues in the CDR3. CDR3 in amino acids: CAIRGQGGNEKLFF. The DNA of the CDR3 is TGTGCCATCAGGGGACAGGGAGGCAATGAAAAACTGTTTTTT.

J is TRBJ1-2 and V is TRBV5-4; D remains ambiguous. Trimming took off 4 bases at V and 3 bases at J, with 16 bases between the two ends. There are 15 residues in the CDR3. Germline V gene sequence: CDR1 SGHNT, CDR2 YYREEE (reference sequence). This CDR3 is CASSMGGLMDYGYTF. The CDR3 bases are TGTGCCAGCAGCATGGGAGGGCTTATGGACTATGGCTACACCTTC.

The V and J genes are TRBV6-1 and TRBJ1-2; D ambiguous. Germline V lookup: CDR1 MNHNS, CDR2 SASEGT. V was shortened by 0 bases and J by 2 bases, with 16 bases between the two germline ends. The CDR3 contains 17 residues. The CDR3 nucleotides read TGTGCCAGCAGTGAAGCGGGATTATATACGGGGAACTATGGCTACACCTTC. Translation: CASSEAGLYTGNYGYTF.

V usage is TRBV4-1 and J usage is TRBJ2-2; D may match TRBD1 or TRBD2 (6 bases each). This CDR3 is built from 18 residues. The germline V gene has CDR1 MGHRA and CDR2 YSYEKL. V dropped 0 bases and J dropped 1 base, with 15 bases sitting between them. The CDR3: CASSQDSPGALNTGELFF. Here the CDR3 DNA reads TGCGCCAGCAGCCAAGATAGCCCGGGGGCCTTGAACACCGGGGAGCTGTTTTTT.

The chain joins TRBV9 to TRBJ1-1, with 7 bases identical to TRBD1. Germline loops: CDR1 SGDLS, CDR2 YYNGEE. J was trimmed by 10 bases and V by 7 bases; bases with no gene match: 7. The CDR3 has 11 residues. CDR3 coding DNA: TGTGCCAGCGGCGACAGGGATCGAGCTTTCTTT. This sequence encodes CASGDRDRAFF.

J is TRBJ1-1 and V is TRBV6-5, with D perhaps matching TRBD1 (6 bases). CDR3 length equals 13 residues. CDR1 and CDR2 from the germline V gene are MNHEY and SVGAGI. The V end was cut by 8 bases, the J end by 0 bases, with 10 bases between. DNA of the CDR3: TGTGCCAGCTTTGGACAGCTGAACACTGAAGCTTTCTTT. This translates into CASFGQLNTEAFF.

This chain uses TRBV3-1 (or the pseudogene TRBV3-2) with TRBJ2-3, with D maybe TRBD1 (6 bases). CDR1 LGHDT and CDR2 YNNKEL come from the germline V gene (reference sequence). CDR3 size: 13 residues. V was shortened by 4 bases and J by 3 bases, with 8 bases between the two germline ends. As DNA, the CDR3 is TGTGCCAGCAGCCGACAGGTGACAGATACGCAGTATTTT. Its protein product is CASSRQVTDTQYF.

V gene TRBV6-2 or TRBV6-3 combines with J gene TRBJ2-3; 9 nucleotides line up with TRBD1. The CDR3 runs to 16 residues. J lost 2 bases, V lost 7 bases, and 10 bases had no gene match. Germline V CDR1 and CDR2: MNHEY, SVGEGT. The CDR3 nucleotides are TGTGCCAGCACCCCATGGACAGGGGTTTTCACAGATACGCAGTATTTT. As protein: CASTPWTGVFTDTQYF.

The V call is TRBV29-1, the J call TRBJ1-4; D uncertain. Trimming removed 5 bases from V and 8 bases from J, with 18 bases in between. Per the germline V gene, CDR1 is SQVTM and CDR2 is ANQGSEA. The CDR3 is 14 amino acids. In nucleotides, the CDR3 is TGCAGCGTTCCTGATCGGCAGGAAGACGAAAAACTGTTTTTT. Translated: CSVPDRQEDEKLFF.

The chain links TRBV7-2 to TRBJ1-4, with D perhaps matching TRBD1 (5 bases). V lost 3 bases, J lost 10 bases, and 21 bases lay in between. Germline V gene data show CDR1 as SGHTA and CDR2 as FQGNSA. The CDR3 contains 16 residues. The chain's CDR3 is CASSLTVGVRAGKLFF. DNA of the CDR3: TGTGCCAGCAGCTTGACAGTGGGTGTCAGGGCGGGAAAACTGTTTTTT.

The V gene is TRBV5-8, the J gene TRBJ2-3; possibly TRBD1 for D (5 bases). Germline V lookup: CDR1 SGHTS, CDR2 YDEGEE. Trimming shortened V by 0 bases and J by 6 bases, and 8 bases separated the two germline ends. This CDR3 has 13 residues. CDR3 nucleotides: TGTGCCAGCAGCTTGGGGGGCCCGGATACGCAGTATTTT. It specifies CASSLGGPDTQYF. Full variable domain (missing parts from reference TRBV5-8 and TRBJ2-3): EAGVTQSPTHLIKTRGQQATLRCSPISGHTSVYWYQQALGLGLQFLLWYDEGEERNRGNFPPRFSGRQFPNYSSELNVNALELEDSALYLCASSLGGPDTQYFGPGTRLTVL.

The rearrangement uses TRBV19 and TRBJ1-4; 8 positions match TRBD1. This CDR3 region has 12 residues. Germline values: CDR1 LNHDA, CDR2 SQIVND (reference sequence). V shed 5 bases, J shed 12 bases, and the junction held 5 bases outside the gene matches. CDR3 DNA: TGTGCCAGTAGTCCCAACAGGGGGGAACTGTTTTTT. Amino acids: CASSPNRGELFF.

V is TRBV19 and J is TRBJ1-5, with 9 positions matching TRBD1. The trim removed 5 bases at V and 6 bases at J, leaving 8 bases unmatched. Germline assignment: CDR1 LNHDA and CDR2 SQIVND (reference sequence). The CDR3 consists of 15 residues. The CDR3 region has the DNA TGTGCCAGTAGTGGCCGGGACAGGGTCGCTCAGCCCCAGCATTTT. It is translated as CASSGRDRVAQPQHF.

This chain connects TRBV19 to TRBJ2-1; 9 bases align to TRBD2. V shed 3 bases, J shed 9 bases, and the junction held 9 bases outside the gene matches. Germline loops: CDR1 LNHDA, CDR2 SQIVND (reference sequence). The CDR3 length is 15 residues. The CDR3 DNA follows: TGTGCCAGTAGTATCAGCCAGCGGGAGGCCCCTGAGCAGTTCTTC. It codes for CASSISQREAPEQFF.